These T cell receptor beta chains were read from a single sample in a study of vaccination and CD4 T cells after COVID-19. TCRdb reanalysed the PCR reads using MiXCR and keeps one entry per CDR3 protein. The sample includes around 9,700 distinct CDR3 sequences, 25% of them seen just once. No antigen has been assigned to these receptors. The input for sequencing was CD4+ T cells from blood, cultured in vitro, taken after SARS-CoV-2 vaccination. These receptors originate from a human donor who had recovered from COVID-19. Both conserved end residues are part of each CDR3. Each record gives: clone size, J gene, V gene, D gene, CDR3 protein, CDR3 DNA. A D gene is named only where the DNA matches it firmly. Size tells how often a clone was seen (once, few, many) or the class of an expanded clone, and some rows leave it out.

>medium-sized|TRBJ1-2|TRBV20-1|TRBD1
CSASNRGSGYTF
TGCAGTGCATCCAACAGGGGAAGCGGCTACACCTTC
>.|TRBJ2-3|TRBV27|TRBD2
CASSKLAGGPSDTQYF
TGTGCCAGCAGTAAACTAGCGGGGGGGCCGTCAGATACGCAGTATTTT
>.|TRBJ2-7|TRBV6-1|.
CASSRNNYEQYF
TGTGCCAGCAGCCGGAACAACTACGAGCAGTACTTC
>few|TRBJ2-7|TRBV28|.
CASSRLMTGRSEQYF
TGTGCCAGCAGCCGACTCATGACAGGGAGGTCCGAGCAGTACTTC
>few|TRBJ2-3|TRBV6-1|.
CASSRLSTDTQYF
TGTGCCAGCAGTCGACTCAGCACAGATACGCAGTATTTT
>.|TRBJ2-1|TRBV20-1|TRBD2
CSAVVAGGREQFF
TGCAGTGCTGTAGTAGCGGGAGGGCGGGAGCAGTTCTTC
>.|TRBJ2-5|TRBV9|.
CASSPFGGETQYF
TGTGCCAGCAGCCCCTTTGGGGGGGAGACCCAGTACTTC
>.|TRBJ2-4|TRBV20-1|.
CSARDGRAGINIQYF
TGCAGTGCTAGAGATGGTCGGGCGGGGATTAACATTCAGTACTTC
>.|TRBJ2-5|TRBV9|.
CASSAAQETQYF
TGTGCCAGCAGCGCGGCGCAAGAGACCCAGTACTTC
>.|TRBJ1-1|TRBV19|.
CASSGTVNTEAFF
TGTGCCAGTAGCGGGACGGTGAACACTGAAGCTTTCTTT
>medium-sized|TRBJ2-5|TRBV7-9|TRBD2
CAIPTSGRGQETQYF
TGTGCCATACCGACTAGCGGGAGAGGGCAAGAGACCCAGTACTTC
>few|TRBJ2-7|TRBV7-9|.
CASSARTNPRVQYF
TGTGCCAGCAGCGCCCGGACTAACCCCCGAGTGCAGTACTTC
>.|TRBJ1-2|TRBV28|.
CASSLVPGESSSYGYTF
TGTGCCAGCAGTTTAGTCCCGGGAGAATCCTCCTCTTATGGCTACACCTTC
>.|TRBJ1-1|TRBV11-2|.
CASSLMGLGAFF
TGTGCCAGCAGCTTGATGGGACTAGGAGCTTTCTTT
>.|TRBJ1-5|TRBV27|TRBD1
CASSPWTGSLGGQPQHF
TGTGCCAGCAGTCCTTGGACAGGGTCATTAGGTGGTCAGCCCCAGCATTTT
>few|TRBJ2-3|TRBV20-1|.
CSAESPRDDTDTQYF
TGCAGTGCCGAATCTCCCCGGGACGACACAGATACGCAGTATTTT
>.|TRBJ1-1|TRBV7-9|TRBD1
CASSLGGQGGAFF
TGTGCCAGCAGCTTAGGGGGACAGGGAGGAGCTTTCTTT
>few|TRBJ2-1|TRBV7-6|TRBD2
CASSLATSGSNEQFF
TGTGCCAGCAGCTTAGCGACTAGCGGGAGTAATGAGCAGTTCTTC